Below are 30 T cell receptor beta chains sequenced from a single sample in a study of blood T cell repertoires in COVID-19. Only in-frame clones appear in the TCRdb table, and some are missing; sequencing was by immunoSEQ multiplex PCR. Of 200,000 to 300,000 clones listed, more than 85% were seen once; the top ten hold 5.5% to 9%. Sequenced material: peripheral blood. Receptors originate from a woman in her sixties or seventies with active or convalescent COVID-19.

CDR3 sequence: CASSLEGQDYNEQFF. The CDR3 bases are TGCGCCAGCAGCTTGGAGGGACAGGACTACAATGAGCAGTTCTTC. This chain uses TRBV5-1 with TRBJ2-1, with 8 bases fitting TRBD1. The germline V gene encodes CDR1 SGHRS and CDR2 YFSETQ. The trim removed 0 bases at V and 3 bases at J, leaving 2 bases unmatched. The CDR3 is made up of 15 amino acids.

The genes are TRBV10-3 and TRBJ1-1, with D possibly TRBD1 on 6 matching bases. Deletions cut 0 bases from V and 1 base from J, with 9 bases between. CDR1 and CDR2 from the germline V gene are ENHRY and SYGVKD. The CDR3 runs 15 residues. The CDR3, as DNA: TGTGCCATCAGTGAGTCTGGGACAAGGAACACTGAAGCTTTCTTT. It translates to CAISESGTRNTEAFF.

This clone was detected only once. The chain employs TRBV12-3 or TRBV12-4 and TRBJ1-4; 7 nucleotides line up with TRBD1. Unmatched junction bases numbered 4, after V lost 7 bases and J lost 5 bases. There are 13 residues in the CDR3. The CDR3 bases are TGTGCCAGCATCCTGACAGGGAATGAAAAACTGTTTTTT. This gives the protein CASILTGNEKLFF.

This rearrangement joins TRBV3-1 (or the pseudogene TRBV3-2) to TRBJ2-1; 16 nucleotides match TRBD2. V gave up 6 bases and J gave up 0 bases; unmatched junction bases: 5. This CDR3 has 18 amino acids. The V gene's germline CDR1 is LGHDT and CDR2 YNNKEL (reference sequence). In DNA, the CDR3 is TGTGCCAGCAGGGGGACTAGCGGGGGGGCTAGCTCCTACAATGAGCAGTTCTTC. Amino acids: CASRGTSGGASSYNEQFF.

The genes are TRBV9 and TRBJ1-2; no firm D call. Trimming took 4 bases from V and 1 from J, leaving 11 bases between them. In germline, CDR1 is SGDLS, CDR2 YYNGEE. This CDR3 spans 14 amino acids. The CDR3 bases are TGTGCCAGCAGCACCACGGGGAGTAACTATGGCTACACCTTC. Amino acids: CASSTTGSNYGYTF.

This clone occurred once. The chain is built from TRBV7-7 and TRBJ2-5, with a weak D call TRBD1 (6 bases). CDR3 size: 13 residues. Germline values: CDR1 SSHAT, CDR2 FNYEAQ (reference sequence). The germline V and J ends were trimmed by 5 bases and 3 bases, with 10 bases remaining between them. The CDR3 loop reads CASSGQFEETQYF. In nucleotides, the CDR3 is TGTGCCAGCAGCGGACAGTTTGAAGAGACCCAGTACTTC.

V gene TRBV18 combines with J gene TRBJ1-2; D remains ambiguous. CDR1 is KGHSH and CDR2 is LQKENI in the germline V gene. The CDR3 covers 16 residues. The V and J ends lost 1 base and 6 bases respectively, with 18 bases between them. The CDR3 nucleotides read TGTGCCAGCTCACCACTTAGTAGTACAGCGGTAGATGGCTACACCTTC. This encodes CASSPLSSTAVDGYTF.

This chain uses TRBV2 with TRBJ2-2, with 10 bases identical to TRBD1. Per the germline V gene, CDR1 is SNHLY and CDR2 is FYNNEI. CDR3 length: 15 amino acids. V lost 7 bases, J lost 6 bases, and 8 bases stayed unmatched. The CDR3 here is CASTRGTGVAGELFF. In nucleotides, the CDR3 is TGTGCCAGCACAAGAGGGACAGGGGTTGCCGGGGAGCTGTTTTTT.

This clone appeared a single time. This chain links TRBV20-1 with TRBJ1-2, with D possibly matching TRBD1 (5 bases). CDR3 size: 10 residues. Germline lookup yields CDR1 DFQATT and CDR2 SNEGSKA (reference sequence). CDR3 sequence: CRRGGYGYTF. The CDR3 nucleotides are TGCAGGCGGGGCGGCTATGGCTACACCTTC.

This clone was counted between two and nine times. The CDR3 loop reads CASSAKRGQPQHF. In nucleotides, the CDR3 is TGTGCCAGCAGCGCCAAACGGGGTCAGCCCCAGCATTTT. V is TRBV3-1 (or the pseudogene TRBV3-2) and J is TRBJ1-5; D call uncertain. From germline, CDR1 is LGHDT and CDR2 YNNKEL (reference sequence). V was cut by 5 bases and J by 6 bases, with 11 bases left in between. This CDR3 has 13 amino acids.

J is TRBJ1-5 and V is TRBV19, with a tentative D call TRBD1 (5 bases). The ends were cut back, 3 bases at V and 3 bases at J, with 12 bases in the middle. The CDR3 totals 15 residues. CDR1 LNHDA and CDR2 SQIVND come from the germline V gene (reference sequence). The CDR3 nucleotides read TGTGCCAGTAGTATCCCTAACAGGTACAATCAGCCCCAGCATTTT. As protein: CASSIPNRYNQPQHF.

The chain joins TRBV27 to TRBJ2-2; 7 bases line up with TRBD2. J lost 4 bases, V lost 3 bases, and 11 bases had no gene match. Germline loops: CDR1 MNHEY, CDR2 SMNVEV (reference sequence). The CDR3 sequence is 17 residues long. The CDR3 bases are TGTGCCAGCAGTTTCAGGTCAATAGCGGGTCCCACCGGGGAGCTGTTTTTT. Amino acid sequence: CASSFRSIAGPTGELFF.

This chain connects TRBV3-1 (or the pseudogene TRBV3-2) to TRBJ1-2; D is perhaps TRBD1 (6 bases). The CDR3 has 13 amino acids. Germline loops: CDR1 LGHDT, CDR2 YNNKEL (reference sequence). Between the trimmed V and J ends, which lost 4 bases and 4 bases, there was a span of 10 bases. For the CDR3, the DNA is TGTGCCAGCAGCCCGCGGACAGCCTATGGCTACACCTTC. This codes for CASSPRTAYGYTF.

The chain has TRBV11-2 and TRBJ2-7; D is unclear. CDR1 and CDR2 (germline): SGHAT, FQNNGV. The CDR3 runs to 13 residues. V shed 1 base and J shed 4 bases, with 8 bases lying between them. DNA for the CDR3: TGTGCCAGCAGCTTAGCCCTCTATTACGAGCAGTACTTC. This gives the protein CASSLALYYEQYF.

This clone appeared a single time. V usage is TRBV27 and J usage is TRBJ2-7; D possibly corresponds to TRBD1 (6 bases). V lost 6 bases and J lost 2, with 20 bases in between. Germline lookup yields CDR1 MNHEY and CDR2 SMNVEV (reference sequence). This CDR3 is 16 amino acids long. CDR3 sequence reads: CASRLLSSGGTYEQYF. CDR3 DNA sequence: TGTGCCAGCAGACTACTCTCTAGTGGGGGCACCTACGAGCAGTACTTC.

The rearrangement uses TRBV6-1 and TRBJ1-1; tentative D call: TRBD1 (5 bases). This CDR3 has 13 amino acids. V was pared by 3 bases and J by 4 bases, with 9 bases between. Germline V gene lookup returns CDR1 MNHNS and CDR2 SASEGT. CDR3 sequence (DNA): TGTGCCAGCAGTGATAGACAGACCACTGAAGCTTTCTTT. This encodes CASSDRQTTEAFF.

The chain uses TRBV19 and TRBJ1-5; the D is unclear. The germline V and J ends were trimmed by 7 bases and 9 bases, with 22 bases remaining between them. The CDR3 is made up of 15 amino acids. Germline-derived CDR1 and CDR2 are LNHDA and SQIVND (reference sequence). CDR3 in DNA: TGTGCCAGTAAAATCTTTTCCGATCGGTCGGGGCCCCAGCATTTT. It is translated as CASKIFSDRSGPQHF.

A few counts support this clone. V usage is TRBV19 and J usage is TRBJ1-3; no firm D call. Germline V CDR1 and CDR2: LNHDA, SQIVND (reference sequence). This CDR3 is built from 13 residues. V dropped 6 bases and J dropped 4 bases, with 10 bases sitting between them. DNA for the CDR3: TGTGCCAGTAGCCAGGAAAGAGGAAACACCATATATTTT. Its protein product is CASSQERGNTIYF.

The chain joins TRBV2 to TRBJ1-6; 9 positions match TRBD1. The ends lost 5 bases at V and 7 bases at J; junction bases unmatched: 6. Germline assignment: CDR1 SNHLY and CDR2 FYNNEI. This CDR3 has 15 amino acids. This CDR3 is CASSIRTGENSPLHF. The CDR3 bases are TGTGCCAGCAGTATTCGGACAGGGGAGAATTCACCCCTCCACTTT.

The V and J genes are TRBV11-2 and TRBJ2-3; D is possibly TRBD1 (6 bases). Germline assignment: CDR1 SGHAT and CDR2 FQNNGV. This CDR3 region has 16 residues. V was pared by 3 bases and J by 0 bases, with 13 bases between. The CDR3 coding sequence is TGTGCCAGCAGCTTCCCCCTAGGGGGAAGCACAGATACGCAGTATTTT. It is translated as CASSFPLGGSTDTQYF.

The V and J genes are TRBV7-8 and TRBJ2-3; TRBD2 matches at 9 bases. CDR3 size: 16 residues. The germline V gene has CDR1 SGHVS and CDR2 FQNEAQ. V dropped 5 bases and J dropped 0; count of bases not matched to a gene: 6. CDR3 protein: CASSRQSGGSTDTQYF. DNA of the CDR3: TGTGCCAGCAGCCGTCAAAGCGGGGGGAGCACAGATACGCAGTATTTT.

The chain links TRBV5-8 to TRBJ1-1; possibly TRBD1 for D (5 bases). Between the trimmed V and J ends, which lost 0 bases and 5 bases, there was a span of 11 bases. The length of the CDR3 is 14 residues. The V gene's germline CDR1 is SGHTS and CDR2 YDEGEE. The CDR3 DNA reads TGTGCCAGCAGCTTGGCCCAGGGAAGGACTGAAGCTTTCTTT. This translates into CASSLAQGRTEAFF.

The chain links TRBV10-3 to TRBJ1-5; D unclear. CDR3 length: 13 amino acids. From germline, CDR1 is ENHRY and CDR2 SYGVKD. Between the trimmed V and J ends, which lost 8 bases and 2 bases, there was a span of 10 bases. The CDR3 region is CAIGPDRNQPQHF. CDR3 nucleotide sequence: TGTGCCATCGGGCCGGATCGCAATCAGCCCCAGCATTTT.

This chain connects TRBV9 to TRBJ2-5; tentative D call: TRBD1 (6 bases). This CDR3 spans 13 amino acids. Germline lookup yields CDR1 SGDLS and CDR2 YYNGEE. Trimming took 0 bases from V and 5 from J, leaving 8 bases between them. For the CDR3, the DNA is TGTGCCAGCAGCGTAGGGGGGCGGGAGACCCAGTACTTC. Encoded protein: CASSVGGRETQYF.

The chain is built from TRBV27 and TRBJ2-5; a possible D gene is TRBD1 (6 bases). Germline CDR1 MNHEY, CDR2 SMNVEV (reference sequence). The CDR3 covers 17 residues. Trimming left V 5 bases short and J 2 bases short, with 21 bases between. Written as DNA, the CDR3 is TGTGCCAGCAGTCTACGATACAGGCCAGGACAGCAAGAGACCCAGTACTTC. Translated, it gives CASSLRYRPGQQETQYF.

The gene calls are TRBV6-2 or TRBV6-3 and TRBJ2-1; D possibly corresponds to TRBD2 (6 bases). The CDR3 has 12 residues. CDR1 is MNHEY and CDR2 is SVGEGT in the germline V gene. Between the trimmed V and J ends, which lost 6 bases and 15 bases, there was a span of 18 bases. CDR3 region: CASSLLEGRLFF. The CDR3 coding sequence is TGTGCCAGCAGCCTCCTTGAGGGGAGGTTGTTCTTC.

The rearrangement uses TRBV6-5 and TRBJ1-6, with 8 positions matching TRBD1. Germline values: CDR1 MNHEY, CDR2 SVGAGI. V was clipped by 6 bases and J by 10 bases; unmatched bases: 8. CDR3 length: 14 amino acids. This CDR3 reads CASSSKTGVSPLHF. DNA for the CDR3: TGTGCCAGCAGCTCCAAGACAGGGGTCTCACCCCTCCACTTT.

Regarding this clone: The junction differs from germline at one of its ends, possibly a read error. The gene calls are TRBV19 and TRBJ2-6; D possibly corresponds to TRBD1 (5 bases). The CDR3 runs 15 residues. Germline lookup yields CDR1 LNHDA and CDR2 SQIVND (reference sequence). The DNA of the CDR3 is TGTGCCAGTAGTATAGAAACCCCTGGGGCCAACGCCCTGACTTTC. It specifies CASSIETPGANALTF.

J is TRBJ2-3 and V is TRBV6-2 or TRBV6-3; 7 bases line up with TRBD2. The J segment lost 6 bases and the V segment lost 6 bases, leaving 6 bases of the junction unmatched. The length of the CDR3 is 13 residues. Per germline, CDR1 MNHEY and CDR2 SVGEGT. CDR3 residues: CASRYTGGDTQYF. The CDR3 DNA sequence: TGTGCCAGCAGATACACCGGGGGGGATACGCAGTATTTT.

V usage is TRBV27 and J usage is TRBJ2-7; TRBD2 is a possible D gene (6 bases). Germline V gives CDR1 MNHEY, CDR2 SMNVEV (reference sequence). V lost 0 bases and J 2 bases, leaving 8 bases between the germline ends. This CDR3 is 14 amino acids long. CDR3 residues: CASSLSTRAYEQYF. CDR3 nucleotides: TGTGCCAGCAGTTTATCGACTAGAGCCTACGAGCAGTACTTC.